This T cell receptor beta chain was identified during a study of somatic mutations in cytotoxic T cells in rheumatoid arthritis. V was pared by 4 bases and J by 6 bases, with 8 bases between. Germline assignment: CDR1 SGHDT and CDR2 YYEEEE. The CDR3 sequence is 12 residues long. Produced via immunoSEQ multiplex PCR; TCRdb's table is partial and in-frame only. The sample contains around 19,000 clones, 82% of which appear only once. This sequence joins TRBV5-6 and TRBJ2-1; no firm D call. This receptor was identified in an adult with rheumatoid arthritis. Material: CD8+ T cells sorted from blood. DNA of the CDR3: TGTGCCAGCAGCATAGGATTCAATGAGCAGTTCTTC. This codes for CASSIGFNEQFF.